This TCR beta chain appears in the sequencing data of a study of tumor-infiltrating lymphocytes in glioblastoma multiforme. Trimming pared 0 bases from V and 0 bases from J, leaving 7 bases between. CDR3 length equals 15 residues. Germline V gives CDR1 SGHNT, CDR2 YENEEA. The sample holds one count of this clonotype. Three nested ARM-PCR rounds with V-beta and C-beta primers built TCRB libraries. Each CDR3 protein is one row after TCRdb ran MiXCR on the multiplex PCR reads. The table records 15,000 to 20,000 distinct CDR3 sequences, 65% to 75% of them present only once. This TCR derives from a male donor with glioblastoma. What was sequenced was peripheral blood. This chain connects TRBV11-3 to TRBJ2-3, with no clear D. The CDR3: CASSLDSTSTDTQYF. The CDR3 DNA reads TGTGCCAGCAGCTTAGACAGTACCAGCACAGATACGCAGTATTTT.